Below, one T cell receptor beta chain is given with its context. Antigen: not known. This entry is derived from a study of beta chain features in type 1 diabetes. Findings and limits, study-wide: The study left unresolved whether HLA type influences TCRB rearrangement.

The sequenced template was cDNA made from the entire isolated RNA. The study sequenced naive, central memory and regulatory T cell samples to an average of approximately 3.5 million reads. This table comes from immunoSEQ multiplex PCR, and its TCRdb copy is limited to in-frame clones, with some not included. The sample contains about 900,000 clones, roughly 16% of which appear only once. With 8 bases clipped from V and 2 bases from J, the junction kept 4 bases outside the gene matches. CDR1 is SGHTA, CDR2 FQGTGA, per germline. The CDR3 loop spans 14 amino acids. V is TRBV7-3 and J is TRBJ2-1; 9 nucleotides line up with TRBD2. The sample consisted of naive CD4+ T cells from blood. The sequence was obtained from a woman under 30 in good health. CDR3 residues: CASGGRAAYNEQFF. The DNA of the CDR3 is TGTGCCAGCGGCGGGAGGGCGGCCTACAATGAGCAGTTCTTC.